This TCR beta chain appears in the sequencing data of a study of technical replicates of blood from a few donors. With 3 bases clipped from V and 10 bases from J, the junction kept 15 bases outside the gene matches. The CDR3 sequence is 17 residues long. Germline CDR1 is SGHKS and CDR2 is YYEKEE (reference sequence). Some clones are missing from TCRdb's copy, which holds only in-frame ones; the method was immunoSEQ multiplex PCR. The table shows about 84,000 clones, with 90% to 95% occurring only once. Sequenced: T cells isolated from PBMCs. The receptor was derived from a human donor in good health. The chain combines TRBV5-5 with TRBJ1-6, with 8 positions matching TRBD1. CDR3 DNA: TGTGCCAGCAGCTCACAACCCCCCACAGGGGGTAAGTCACCCCTCCACTTT. Its protein product is CASSSQPPTGGKSPLHF.